This T cell receptor beta chain was identified in a study of cytomegalovirus exposure and HLA in healthy donors. Study conclusions and caveats: For most TCR beta V segments, an earlier analysis put the productive rate at about 87% or about 30% of the time.

This clone was counted only a few times. Antigen specificity is unknown. PCR primers comprised 60 Vbeta and 13 Jbeta primers. Measured with immunoSEQ multiplex PCR; TCRdb has only the in-frame clones, and not every one. The table includes 87,000 or so clones, around 8% detected once. Germline V lookup: CDR1 LNHDA, CDR2 SQIVND (reference sequence). This CDR3 contains 10 residues. Healthy bone marrow donors supplied every sample. The sequenced sample was PBMCs. V usage is TRBV19 and J usage is TRBJ1-1; TRBD1 agrees at 7 bases. The clonotype originates from a man aged 50 to 60 in good health and CMV-seronegative. The CDR3 reads CSRGLTEAFF. The CDR3 DNA is TGTTCGAGGGGGCTCACTGAAGCTTTCTTT.